This T cell receptor beta chain was profiled in a study of blood T cell repertoires in COVID-19. Study-wide background: Samples came from the United States, Italy and Spain, spanning acute and convalescent COVID-19.

CDR1 SGHRS and CDR2 YFSETQ come from the germline V gene. V trimming: 4 bases; J trimming: 2 bases; junction bases outside the gene matches: 6. The CDR3 has 15 amino acids. Original handling: Amplification from reference gene primers served as the basis for estimated nucleated cell counts. Sequencing was performed with immunoSEQ multiplex PCR; in TCRdb, only in-frame clones are kept and a portion is missing. D and trimming were read from the DNA, whereas the V and J calls and clone size are those reported in that table. Counted here are approximately 250,000 clones, over 70% occurring once; the ten biggest clones make up 2.5% to 3.5%.

The sequenced sample consisted of PBMCs or T cells enriched from blood (not recorded which). The chain carries TRBV5-1 and TRBJ2-3; 8 positions match TRBD1. The TCR sequence derives from a woman aged 40 to 50 who had been exposed to COVID-19. Written as DNA, the CDR3 is TGCGCCAGCAGCAAGGACAGGGCTATCACAGATACGCAGTATTTT. The encoded protein is CASSKDRAITDTQYF.